Presented here are 6 T cell receptor beta chains from one specimen sequenced in a study of cytomegalovirus exposure and HLA in healthy donors. Primers for the PCR totalled 60 Vbeta and 13 Jbeta. Data came from immunoSEQ multiplex PCR; TCRdb stores just in-frame clones and leaves some out. Of under 150,000 clones listed, around 80% are singletons. The sample was PBMCs. The receptors here all came from a man in his fifties or sixties in good health and CMV-seronegative.

The chain combines TRBV5-4 with TRBJ2-5; 12 nucleotides line up with TRBD1. V lost 1 base and J lost 11; bases outside the gene matches: 6. Germline values: CDR1 SGHNT, CDR2 YYREEE (reference sequence). The CDR3 is 14 residues long. CDR3 sequence: CASSLRGQGAQQYF. The CDR3 DNA is TGTGCCAGCAGCTTGAGGGGACAGGGGGCACAGCAGTACTTC.

The gene calls are TRBV11-2 and TRBJ2-7; D ambiguous. Per the germline V gene, CDR1 is SGHAT and CDR2 is FQNNGV. V was pared by 7 bases and J by 0 bases, with 10 bases between. The CDR3 is made up of 13 amino acids. The CDR3 sequence: CASNNPSSYEQYF. The CDR3 nucleotides read TGTGCCAGCAACAACCCAAGCTCCTACGAGCAGTACTTC. Variable domain in full (rest from reference TRBV11-2 and TRBJ2-7): EAGVAQSPRYKIIEKRQSVAFWCNPISGHATLYWYQQILGQGPKLLIQFQNNGVVDDSQLPKDRFSAERLKGVDSTLKIQPAKLEDSAVYLCASNNPSSYEQYFGPGTRLTVT.

This rearrangement joins TRBV5-1 to TRBJ2-4; 8 nucleotides line up with TRBD1. The CDR3 covers 16 residues. J gave up 7 bases and V 0 bases, and 9 bases lay outside the gene matches. Per the germline V gene, CDR1 is SGHRS and CDR2 is YFSETQ. CDR3 coding DNA: TGCGCCAGCAGCTTGGATCCGACAGGGGTTCGGAACATTCAGTACTTC. Protein: CASSLDPTGVRNIQYF.

The rearrangement uses TRBV6-5 and TRBJ1-1, with D possibly matching TRBD1 (5 bases). Germline V lookup: CDR1 MNHEY, CDR2 SVGAGI. Trimming took off 0 bases at V and 4 bases at J, with 12 bases between the two ends. The CDR3 is 15 amino acids. For the CDR3, the DNA is TGTGCCAGCAGTTACTCGTGGGGCGACGGCACTGAAGCTTTCTTT. This encodes CASSYSWGDGTEAFF.

This clone was counted between two and nine times. In the same sample, other DNA sequences code for this CDR3. The chain couples TRBV6-6 to TRBJ1-1; D not resolved. Germline V gene data show CDR1 as MNHNY and CDR2 as SVGAGI (reference sequence). The CDR3 has 15 residues. With 5 bases removed from V and 1 base from J, the gap between germline ends came to 14 bases. CDR3 loop: CASSPPALRNTEAFF. In DNA, the CDR3 is TGTGCCAGCAGTCCCCCCGCCCTGAGGAACACTGAAGCTTTCTTT.

For the CDR3, the DNA is TGTGCCAGTAGTATAGTTCGGGGGGGTGGATCGAACACTGAAGCTTTCTTT. This translates into CASSIVRGGGSNTEAFF. This chain connects TRBV19 to TRBJ1-1, with D perhaps matching TRBD1 (5 bases). This CDR3 region has 17 residues. With 1 base removed from V and 1 base from J, the gap between germline ends came to 16 bases. Looked up from germline, CDR1 is LNHDA and CDR2 is SQIVND (reference sequence). The whole variable domain, remainder taken from reference TRBV19 and TRBJ1-1, is DGGITQSPKYLFRKEGQNVTLSCEQNLNHDAMYWYRQDPGQGLRLIYYSQIVNDFQKGDIAEGYSVSREKKESFPLTVTSAQKNPTAFYLCASSIVRGGGSNTEAFFGQGTRLTVV.